This TCR beta chain was profiled in a study of T cells in Graves' hyperthyroidism and ophthalmopathy. General study points: Appearing also in blood were most of the thyroid clonotypes expanded above 0.001.

For Graves' hyperthyroidism to be stable, ophthalmopathy could not progress within 18 months. Thyroid ultrasound, orbital computed tomography, clinical symptoms, and serum thyroxine and TRAb underpinned diagnoses. As concerns this clonotype: What it binds is unknown.

Trimming took 8 bases from V and 3 from J; bases not matched to a gene: 7. This CDR3 contains 15 residues. CDR1 ENHRY and CDR2 SYGVKD come from the germline V gene. RNA transcripts gave rise to amplified TCR beta CDR3 regions. Initially, a first-round RT-PCR of the TCR CDR3 employed the HTBI primer set. One entry per CDR3 protein, called by TCRdb with MiXCR from the multiplex PCR reads. Counted here are about 500,000 distinct CDR3 sequences, approximately 15% occurring once; the ten biggest clones make up about 17%. This rearrangement joins TRBV10-3 to TRBJ2-2; the match to TRBD2 covers 9 bases. The sequence derives from a woman between 18 and 30 years old with Graves' hyperthyroidism. The specimen was blood. The CDR3 coding sequence is TGTGCCATCGGGGTAGCGGGAGTTGACACCGGGGAGCTGTTTTTT. This codes for CAIGVAGVDTGELFF.